These 19 T cell receptor beta chains originate from one sample sequenced in a study of blood T cell repertoires in COVID-19. Measured with immunoSEQ multiplex PCR; TCRdb has only the in-frame clones, and not every one. The sample lists approximately 150,000 clones, roughly nine tenths occurring once. The sample was peripheral blood. The receptors derive from a human donor in a cohort sampled during active COVID-19.

The chain uses TRBV4-1 and TRBJ2-2; D is unclear. V dropped 8 bases and J dropped 7 bases, with 17 bases sitting between them. Germline V gene sequence: CDR1 MGHRA, CDR2 YSYEKL. CDR3 length: 14 amino acids. The CDR3 DNA sequence: TGCGCCAGCCAACGGAGCGTATTGGACGGGGAGCTGTTTTTT. This encodes CASQRSVLDGELFF.

J is TRBJ1-2 and V is TRBV3-1 (or the pseudogene TRBV3-2); 8 nucleotides align to TRBD1. The length of the CDR3 is 16 residues. The germline gives CDR1 LGHDT, CDR2 YNNKEL (reference sequence). V was clipped by 4 bases and J by 2 bases; unmatched bases: 9. CDR3 residues: CASSLTNRGLNYGYTF. CDR3 DNA: TGTGCCAGCAGCCTTACTAACAGGGGGTTGAACTATGGCTACACCTTC.

This clone appeared once. The chain links TRBV30 to TRBJ2-3; 7 bases map to TRBD2. The J segment lost 4 bases and the V segment lost 0 bases, leaving 10 bases of the junction unmatched. Germline V gives CDR1 GTSNPN, CDR2 SVGIG (reference sequence). This CDR3 spans 16 amino acids. The CDR3 nucleotides read TGTGCCTGGAGTGTACCCTCGCGGGGGACGCCAGATACGCAGTATTTT. Translation: CAWSVPSRGTPDTQYF.

CDR3 DNA: TGTGCCAGCAGTTTAACTAGCGGGGGACGACCTAGCACAGATACGCAGTATTTT. Residues: CASSLTSGGRPSTDTQYF. The V and J genes are TRBV6-2 or TRBV6-3 and TRBJ2-3; 11 positions agree with TRBD2. With V trimmed by 4 bases and J by 0 bases, 9 bases remained unmatched. The CDR3 length is 18 residues. The germline V gene has CDR1 MNHEY and CDR2 SVGEGT.

This clone was counted once. V gene TRBV9 combines with J gene TRBJ2-1, with unresolved D. Trimming stripped 4 bases from V and 10 bases from J, with 12 bases between. The CDR3 is 12 amino acids. From germline, CDR1 is SGDLS and CDR2 YYNGEE. CDR3 coding DNA: TGTGCCAGCAGCCGCAGCGCCCCCGAGCAGTTCTTC. Translating gives CASSRSAPEQFF.

This sequence joins TRBV6-5 and TRBJ2-7, with D possibly being TRBD1 (6 bases). This CDR3 comprises 14 residues. CDR1 is MNHEY and CDR2 is SVGAGI in the germline V gene. V dropped 6 bases and J dropped 3 bases, with 15 bases sitting between them. CDR3 protein: CASSRRTALYEQYF. The CDR3 bases are TGTGCCAGCAGCCGAAGGACAGCCCTCTACGAGCAGTACTTC.

The rearrangement joins TRBV4-3 to TRBJ2-7; D is possibly TRBD1 (6 bases). Germline lookup yields CDR1 LGHNA and CDR2 YSLEER. The CDR3 is 14 amino acids. V was trimmed by 4 bases and J by 2 bases, leaving 12 bases between them. In DNA form, the CDR3 reads TGCGCCAGCAGCCCACACAGGGACGCCTACGAGCAGTACTTC. Translating gives CASSPHRDAYEQYF.

The chain links TRBV18 to TRBJ1-4; D unclear. Germline V gene sequence: CDR1 KGHSH, CDR2 LQKENI. Deletions cut 0 bases from V and 5 bases from J, with 7 bases between. CDR3 length equals 14 residues. For the CDR3, the DNA is TGTGCCAGCTCACCACCGTCCGAGAATGAAAAACTGTTTTTT. The encoded protein is CASSPPSENEKLFF.

V gene TRBV27 combines with J gene TRBJ1-2; 12 nucleotides agree with TRBD1. This CDR3 is 15 amino acids long. Germline assignment: CDR1 MNHEY and CDR2 SMNVEV (reference sequence). Unmatched junction bases numbered 5, after V lost 5 bases and J lost 4 bases. DNA of the CDR3: TGTGCCAGCAGTCCCGGGACAGGGGGCGCCTATGGCTACACCTTC. Its protein product is CASSPGTGGAYGYTF.

The V call is TRBV7-3, the J call TRBJ1-1, with D perhaps TRBD1 (6 bases). Per the germline V gene, CDR1 is SGHTA and CDR2 is FQGTGA. V was pared by 5 bases and J by 3 bases, with 10 bases between. The CDR3 loop spans 13 amino acids. For the CDR3, the DNA is TGTGCCAGCAGCCCACAGGGCGACACTGAAGCTTTCTTT. This encodes CASSPQGDTEAFF.

This sequence joins TRBV15 and TRBJ1-6; 9 nucleotides line up with TRBD1. The CDR3 has 15 amino acids. Trimming cost V 3 bases and J 10 bases; bases outside gene matches: 7. The germline CDR1 and CDR2 sequences are LNHNV and YYDKDF (reference sequence). The DNA for the CDR3 is TGTGCCACCAGCAGTACCGGGACAGGGAACTCACCCCTCCACTTT. Translation gives CATSSTGTGNSPLHF.

This clone has a single count. The V gene is TRBV7-9, the J gene TRBJ2-1; 8 nucleotides align to TRBD2. The CDR3 spans 15 residues. Germline V gene lookup returns CDR1 SEHNR and CDR2 FQNEAQ (reference sequence). V shed 5 bases, J shed 0 bases, and the junction held 3 bases outside the gene matches. Here the CDR3 DNA reads TGTGCCAGCAGCCCGGGGGGGTCCTCCTACAATGAGCAGTTCTTC. It codes for CASSPGGSSYNEQFF.

V gene TRBV5-6 combines with J gene TRBJ2-3, with TRBD2 matching over 8 bases. V gave up 0 bases and J gave up 2 bases; unmatched junction bases: 5. CDR1 and CDR2 (germline): SGHDT, YYEEEE. The CDR3 contains 16 residues. DNA for the CDR3: TGTGCCAGCAGCTTGGCCGGGGGGGACGTCACAGATACGCAGTATTTT. This sequence encodes CASSLAGGDVTDTQYF.

The chain links TRBV11-2 to TRBJ2-5, with D unclear. The CDR3 spans 16 residues. The V and J ends lost 4 bases and 6 bases respectively, with 21 bases between them. Germline V gene lookup returns CDR1 SGHAT and CDR2 FQNNGV. CDR3 residues: CASSSVFSAGPQTQYF. In nucleotides, the CDR3 is TGTGCCAGCAGCTCCGTGTTTTCGGCAGGTCCGCAGACCCAGTACTTC.

The genes are TRBV11-2 and TRBJ1-1; D ambiguous. The CDR3 runs to 16 residues. V lost 5 bases, J lost 4 bases, and 20 bases lay in between. Germline lookup yields CDR1 SGHAT and CDR2 FQNNGV. CDR3 protein: CASSGNRRVSVTEAFF. DNA for the CDR3: TGTGCCAGCAGCGGGAACCGGAGGGTTTCCGTCACTGAAGCTTTCTTT. Combining the CDR3 with reference TRBV11-2 and TRBJ1-1 gives the whole variable domain EAGVAQSPRYKIIEKRQSVAFWCNPISGHATLYWYQQILGQGPKLLIQFQNNGVVDDSQLPKDRFSAERLKGVDSTLKIQPAKLEDSAVYLCASSGNRRVSVTEAFFGQGTRLTVV.

The V gene is TRBV10-3, the J gene TRBJ1-2, with 7 bases that match TRBD1. Trimming removed 0 bases from V and 7 bases from J; junction bases left unmatched: 11. CDR1 ENHRY and CDR2 SYGVKD come from the germline V gene. This CDR3 contains 16 residues. CDR3 sequence (DNA): TGTGCCATCAGTGAGTCCTCAACAGGGGCTTGGTCTGGCTACACCTTC. It encodes CAISESSTGAWSGYTF.

The chain employs TRBV10-3 and TRBJ1-2, with a possible D match to TRBD1 (6 bases). CDR3 length: 15 amino acids. Germline V gene lookup returns CDR1 ENHRY and CDR2 SYGVKD. Trimming pared 11 bases from V and 3 bases from J, leaving 22 bases between. CDR3 in DNA: TGTGCCGGATGGACTGAGGCAGGGGCGGACTATGGCTACACCTTC. This translates into CAGWTEAGADYGYTF.

The gene calls are TRBV19 and TRBJ2-1; the D gene is possibly TRBD2 (6 bases). This CDR3 has 13 amino acids. The germline V and J ends were trimmed by 9 bases and 6 bases, with 15 bases remaining between them. In germline, CDR1 is LNHDA, CDR2 SQIVND (reference sequence). DNA of the CDR3: TGTGCCAGCGGGCTCCAGGGAGGCAATGAGCAGTTCTTC. Residues: CASGLQGGNEQFF. The full variable domain, rest sourced from reference TRBV19 and TRBJ2-1, is DGGITQSPKYLFRKEGQNVTLSCEQNLNHDAMYWYRQDPGQGLRLIYYSQIVNDFQKGDIAEGYSVSREKKESFPLTVTSAQKNPTAFYLCASGLQGGNEQFFGPGTRLTVL.

The chain links TRBV12-5 to TRBJ2-1, with 10 bases that match TRBD2. This CDR3 region has 15 residues. Germline V gene sequence: CDR1 LGHNT, CDR2 FRNRAP. V lost 4 bases to trimming and J lost 5 bases; unmatched junction nucleotides: 5. The CDR3 loop reads CASGSDSGGNNEQFF. The CDR3 nucleotides read TGTGCTAGTGGTTCCGATAGCGGGGGGAACAATGAGCAGTTCTTC.